This TCR beta chain is from a study of blood T cells in healthy people across ages. The germline CDR1 and CDR2 sequences are SGDLS and YYNGEE. V was shortened by 0 bases and J by 2 bases, with 11 bases between the two germline ends. CDR3 length: 15 residues. This clonotype was counted ten times or more. Its target is not known. The study's findings and limits: Those diversity estimates obtained from one million T cells were thought to be underestimates. Long-lived donors carried more naive CD4+ cells and greater diversity than aged donors. In the absence of known donor CMV status, changes in expanded clonotypes were possibly confounded.

It was with a sample-barcoded 5' primer and a J-beta primer mix that a second PCR of roughly 7 to 12 cycles was run. TCRdb passed the 5' RACE reads through MiXCR, listing each CDR3 protein once. The sample carries roughly 500,000 distinct CDR3 sequences, nearly 25% recorded once. The same data also contributed to another study, on T cells of mothers and their children. That source notes: All extracted RNA went into cDNA synthesis, roughly 1.5 ug per 15 ul.

This chain connects TRBV9 to TRBJ2-5, with D maybe TRBD2 (6 bases). This TCR was sampled from a boy under 18 in good health. What was sequenced was blood. DNA of the CDR3: TGTGCCAGCAGCGTAGATAGCGGTCCTCAAGAGACCCAGTACTTC. Protein product: CASSVDSGPQETQYF.